These T cell receptor beta chains were read from a single sample in a study of monozygotic twins with inflammatory bowel disease. TCRdb reprocessed the 5' RACE reads; each CDR3 protein has one entry and no DNA is given. The sample's table shows about 160,000 distinct CDR3 sequences. The sequenced material came from blood. The receptor source for this set is a human donor with ulcerative colitis or Crohn's disease, or a healthy co-twin of an affected twin (not recorded which). The CDR3 runs from the conserved cysteine through the conserved F or W.

TRBV28	TRBJ2-3	CASREDRAPDTQYF
TRBV30	TRBJ2-1	CAWSLGRVSFF
TRBV5-4	TRBJ1-6	CASSNRQGTNSPLHF
TRBV2	TRBJ2-6	CASSETRSGANVLTF
TRBV5-1	TRBJ2-1	CASSSRGGNEQFF
TRBV20-1	TRBJ2-3	CSSKEPIDTQYF
TRBV5-1	TRBJ2-1	CASSLAVGGSYNEQFF
TRBV7-3	TRBJ1-2	CASSLTTANYGYTF
TRBV5-1	TRBJ2-7	CASSLAGEVRYEQYF
TRBV20-1	TRBJ1-2	CSALRDSGYTF
TRBV13	TRBJ2-5	CASSEWDYQETQYF
TRBV30	TRBJ2-3	CAWKLSGTDTQYF
TRBV9	TRBJ2-3	CASSVHRGRADTQYF
TRBV20-1	TRBJ1-5	CSARSRPGQDYNQPQHF
TRBV5-4	TRBJ2-3	CASSPRTDTDTQYF
TRBV5-5	TRBJ2-3	CASSRDLSTDTQYF
TRBV28	TRBJ1-4	CASSLSSATNEKLFF
TRBV20-1	TRBJ1-1	CSATPGTEAFF
TRBV14	TRBJ2-3	CASRAVSGSTDTQYF
TRBV5-4	TRBJ2-5	CASSLGRAVETQYF
TRBV20-1	TRBJ1-2	CSANRVSVGGYTF
TRBV9	TRBJ2-5	CASSARGLETQYF
TRBV5-4	TRBJ2-2	CASSVQGFGELFF
TRBV6-5	TRBJ2-7	CASSYSGSYEQYF
TRBV5-1	TRBJ2-1	CASSSSTRNEQFF
TRBV30	TRBJ2-7	CAWNRGLSYEQYF
TRBV6-1	TRBJ1-5	CASSIRDRSSNQPQHF
TRBV7-2	TRBJ2-3	CASSPYGAQYF
TRBV5-4	TRBJ1-1	CASSRNRNTEAFF
TRBV20-1	TRBJ2-5	CSASRREIWETQYF
TRBV30	TRBJ2-1	CAWSRKNEQFF
TRBV5-6	TRBJ2-1	CASSFTNHNEQFF
TRBV27	TRBJ2-7	CASSLSKGATYEQYF
TRBV5-5	TRBJ1-5	CASSYEPGRSNQPQHF
TRBV6-1	TRBJ1-2	CASSEAVYGYTF
TRBV28	TRBJ2-1	CASSSNRQVNEQFF
TRBV27	TRBJ2-5	CASRPGGVTSETQYF
TRBV5-1	TRBJ1-1	CASSVGLNTEAFF
TRBV9	TRBJ2-2	CASSSDAGELFF
TRBV6-5	TRBJ2-1	CASSYSRDLDYNEQFF
TRBV20-1	TRBJ2-1	CSASPAQGSSYNEQFF
TRBV15	TRBJ2-1	CTTSRVAAGAYNEQFF
TRBV7-6	TRBJ2-5	CASSLEARAQETQYF
TRBV7-8	TRBJ2-7	CASSLVMSPSGRAVGTYEQYF
TRBV24-1	TRBJ2-3	CATSDFRQGRTDTQYF
TRBV9	TRBJ2-5	CASSVGVAGGQETQYF
TRBV20-1	TRBJ2-1	CSARGAGTGPYNEQFF